This record looks at one T cell receptor beta chain sequence and its context. The antigen is unknown. The entry originates in a study of tumor-infiltrating lymphocytes in localized non-small cell lung cancer. General study results and limits: Each assay used a separate piece of the same tissue. Immunotypes IM1 and IM2 had similar TCR-derived T-cell fractions. Not all patients were TCR sequenced, owing to tissue quantity. Higher tumor T cell infiltration than in uninvolved lung was supported by TCRbeta sequencing.

Here immunoSEQ multiplex PCR was the method, and the copy in TCRdb shows in-frame clones only, minus some. This table has 7,000 or so clones, 70% to 80% appearing once. The junction had 11 bases not matched to a gene; V was cut back by 5 bases and J by 5 bases. This CDR3 comprises 15 residues. CDR1 and CDR2 (germline): MNHEY, SVGAGI. The chain recombines TRBV6-5 with TRBJ1-1; 7 bases match TRBD1. Specimen: uninvolved lung tissue not adjacent to the tumor. This receptor was taken from a human donor with non-small cell lung cancer. The CDR3 nucleotides read TGTGCCAGCAGTCGACCACAGGGGAAGGGTACTGAAGCTTTCTTT. It translates to CASSRPQGKGTEAFF.